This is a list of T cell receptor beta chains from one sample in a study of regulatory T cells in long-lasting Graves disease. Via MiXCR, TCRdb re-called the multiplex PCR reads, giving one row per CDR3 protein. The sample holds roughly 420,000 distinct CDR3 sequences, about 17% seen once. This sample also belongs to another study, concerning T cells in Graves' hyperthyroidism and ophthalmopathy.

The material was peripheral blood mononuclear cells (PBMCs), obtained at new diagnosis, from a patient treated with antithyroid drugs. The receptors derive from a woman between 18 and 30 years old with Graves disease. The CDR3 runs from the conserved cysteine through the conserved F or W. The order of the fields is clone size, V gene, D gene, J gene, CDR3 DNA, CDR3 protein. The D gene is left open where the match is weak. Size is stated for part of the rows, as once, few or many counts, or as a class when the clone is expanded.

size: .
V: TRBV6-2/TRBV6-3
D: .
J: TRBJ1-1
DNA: TGTGCCAGCAGTTACATCGGGGGCACTGAAGCTTTCTTT
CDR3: CASSYIGGTEAFF

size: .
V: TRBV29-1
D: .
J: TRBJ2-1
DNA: TGCAGCGTTGGGGTCAACAATGAGCAGTTCTTC
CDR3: CSVGVNNEQFF

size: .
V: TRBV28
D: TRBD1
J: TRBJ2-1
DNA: TGTGCCAGCAGGTCCGGGACAGGGTTAAATGAGCAGTTCTTC
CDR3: CASRSGTGLNEQFF

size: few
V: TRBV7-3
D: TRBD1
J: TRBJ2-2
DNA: TGTGCCAGCAGCCAGGACAGGGGCACCGGGGAGCTGTTTTTT
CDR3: CASSQDRGTGELFF

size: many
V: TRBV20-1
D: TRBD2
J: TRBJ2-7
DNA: TGCAGTCCGAGCGGGAGTGGATACGAGCAGTACTTC
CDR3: CSPSGSGYEQYF

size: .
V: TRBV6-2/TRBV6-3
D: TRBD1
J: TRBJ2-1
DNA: TGTGCCAGCAGTTCGGGACAGGGGGCACCCTCCTACAATGAGCAGTTCTTC
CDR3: CASSSGQGAPSYNEQFF

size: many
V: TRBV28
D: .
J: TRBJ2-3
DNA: TGTGCCAGCAGTTTAAAGGGTTACGATACGCAGTATTTT
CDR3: CASSLKGYDTQYF

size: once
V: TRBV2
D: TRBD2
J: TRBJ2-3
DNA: TGTGCCAGCATCGGGACTAGCGGGACAGATACGCAGTATTTT
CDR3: CASIGTSGTDTQYF

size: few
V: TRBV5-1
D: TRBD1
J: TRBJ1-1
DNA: TGCGCCAGCAGCCAATTTACAGGGGTGGACACTGAAGCTTTCTTT
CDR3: CASSQFTGVDTEAFF

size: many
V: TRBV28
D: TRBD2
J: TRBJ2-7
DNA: TGTGCCAGCACCCGACCTGTGAGCGGGAGGTCCCACGAGCAGTACTTC
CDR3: CASTRPVSGRSHEQYF

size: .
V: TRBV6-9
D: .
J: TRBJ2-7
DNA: TGTGCCAGCAGTTCACGGGCAGGAATGAACTTC
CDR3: CASSSRAGMNF

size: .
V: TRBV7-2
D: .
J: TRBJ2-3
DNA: TGTGCCAGCAACTTAGTACCCGGGACAACCCATACGCAGTATTTT
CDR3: CASNLVPGTTHTQYF

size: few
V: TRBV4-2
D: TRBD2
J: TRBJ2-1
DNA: TGTGCCAGCAGCCAACCTAGCGGGAGTTATGAGCAGTTCTTC
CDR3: CASSQPSGSYEQFF

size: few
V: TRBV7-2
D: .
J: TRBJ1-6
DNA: TGTGCCAGCAGTTCCCCCCTGCTCTGGAATTCACCCCTCCACTTT
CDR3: CASSSPLLWNSPLHF

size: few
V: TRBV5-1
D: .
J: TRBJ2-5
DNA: TGCGCCAGCAGCTTGGTTCTATTAGAGACCCAGTACTTC
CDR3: CASSLVLLETQYF

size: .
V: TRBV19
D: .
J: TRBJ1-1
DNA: TGTGCCACCTCCTGGGGCAGAAACACTGAAGCTTTCTTT
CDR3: CATSWGRNTEAFF

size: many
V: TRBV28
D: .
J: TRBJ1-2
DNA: TGTGCCACCATGGTTTCAGGCGAGAACTATGGCTACACCTTC
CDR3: CATMVSGENYGYTF

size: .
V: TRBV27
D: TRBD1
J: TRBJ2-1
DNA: TGTGCCAGCAGTTCCGAGGGACAGCACAATGAGCGGTTCTTC
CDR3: CASSSEGQHNERFF

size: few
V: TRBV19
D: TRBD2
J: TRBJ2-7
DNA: TGTGCCAGTAGTCCAGCGGGAGGTTCCTACGAGCAGTACTTC
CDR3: CASSPAGGSYEQYF

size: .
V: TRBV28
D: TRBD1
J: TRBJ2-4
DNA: TGTGCCAGCAGCCCCGGGACAGGGAGGGCCAAAAACATTCAGTACTTC
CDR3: CASSPGTGRAKNIQYF

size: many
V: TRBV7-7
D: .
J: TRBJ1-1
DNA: TGTGCTAGCAGCTCAGAGCCCAATACTGAAGCTTTCTTT
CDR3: CASSSEPNTEAFF

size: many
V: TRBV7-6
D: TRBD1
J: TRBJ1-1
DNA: TGTGCCAGCACCAGGGGGCCTGGCCCCATGAACACTGAAGCTTTCTTT
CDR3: CASTRGPGPMNTEAFF

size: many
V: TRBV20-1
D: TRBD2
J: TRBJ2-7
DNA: TGCAGTGCTAGGGACCAGGGGGCTAGCGGGAGGCACTTCTACGAGCAGTACTTC
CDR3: CSARDQGASGRHFYEQYF

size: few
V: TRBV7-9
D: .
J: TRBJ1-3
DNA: TGTGCCAGCAGCCCACCGGGGGCAAGAGGAAACACCATATATTTT
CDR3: CASSPPGARGNTIYF

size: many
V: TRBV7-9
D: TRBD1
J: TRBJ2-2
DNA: TGTGCCAGCAGCCCGTCCACCCTAGACAGGGCGAACACCGGGGAGCTGTTTTTT
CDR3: CASSPSTLDRANTGELFF

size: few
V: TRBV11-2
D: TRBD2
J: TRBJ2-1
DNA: TGTGCCAGCAGCTTTACGAGCGGGAGTAATGAGCAGTTCTTC
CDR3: CASSFTSGSNEQFF

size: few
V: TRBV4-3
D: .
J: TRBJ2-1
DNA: TGCGCCAGCAGCCAAGAACTCCTTCTGGGGAATGAGCAGTTCTTC
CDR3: CASSQELLLGNEQFF

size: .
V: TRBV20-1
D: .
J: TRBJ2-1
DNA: TGCAGTGCTAGTGTGTGGACTGAGTCGGATCGGGAGCAGTTCTTC
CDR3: CSASVWTESDREQFF

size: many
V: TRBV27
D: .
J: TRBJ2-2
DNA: TGTGCCAGCTTAGCGGTCAACACCGGGGAGCTGTTTTTT
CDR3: CASLAVNTGELFF

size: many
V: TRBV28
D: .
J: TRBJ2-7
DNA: TGTGCCAGCAGGACACCCGTAAGCGGCTACGAGCAGTACTTC
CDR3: CASRTPVSGYEQYF

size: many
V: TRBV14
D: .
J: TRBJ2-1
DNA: TGTGCCAGCAGCCAAGAAAACTACAATGAGCAGTTCTTC
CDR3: CASSQENYNEQFF

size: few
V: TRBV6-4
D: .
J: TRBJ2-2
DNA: TGTGCCAGCAGTGCTACAGGGTTCGGCGGGGAGCTGTTTTTT
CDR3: CASSATGFGGELFF

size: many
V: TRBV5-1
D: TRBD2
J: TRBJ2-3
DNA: TGCGCCAGCAGGGGACTAGCGGGAGTGCTAGATACGCAGTATTTT
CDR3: CASRGLAGVLDTQYF

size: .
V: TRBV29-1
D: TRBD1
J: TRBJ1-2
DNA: TGCAGCGTTGAAGACCGATACAGGGGCGGCTATGGCTACACCTTC
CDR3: CSVEDRYRGGYGYTF

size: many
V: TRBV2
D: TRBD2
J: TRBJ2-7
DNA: TGTGCCAGCAGTGAAGAGGGGCTAGCGGGGTCCGAGCAGTACTTC
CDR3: CASSEEGLAGSEQYF

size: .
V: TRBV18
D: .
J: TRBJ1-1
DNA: TGTGCCAGCTCTCAAAAGGCTCTGAACACTGAAGCTTTCTTT
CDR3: CASSQKALNTEAFF

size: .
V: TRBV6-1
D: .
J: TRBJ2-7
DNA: TGTGCCAGCAGTGGAATTCGTACTATGGTGTGGCAGTACTTC
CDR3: CASSGIRTMVWQYF

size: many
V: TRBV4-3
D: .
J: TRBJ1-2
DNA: TGCGCCAGCAGCCAAGACAGGGGTTGGGACTATGGCTACACCTTC
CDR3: CASSQDRGWDYGYTF

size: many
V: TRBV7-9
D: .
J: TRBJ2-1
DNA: TGTGCCAGCAGCTCCGGGACACACGACAATGAGCAGTTCTTC
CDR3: CASSSGTHDNEQFF

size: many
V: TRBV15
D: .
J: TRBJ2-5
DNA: TGTGCCACCAGCACGGGACCCAAGCAAGAGACCCAGTACTTC
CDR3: CATSTGPKQETQYF

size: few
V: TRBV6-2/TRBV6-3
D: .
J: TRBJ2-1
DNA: TGTGCCAGCGGCCTGCGGGGCCGCTCCTACAATGAGCAGTTCTTC
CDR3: CASGLRGRSYNEQFF

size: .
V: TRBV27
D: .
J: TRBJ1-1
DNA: TGTGCCAGCAGTCACTTTATTAACCGGGACCTGAACACTGAAGCTTTCTTT
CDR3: CASSHFINRDLNTEAFF

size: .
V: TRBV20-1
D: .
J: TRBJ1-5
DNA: TGCAGTGCTATACCGGGGGCAGAGCGTCAGCCCCAGCATTTT
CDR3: CSAIPGAERQPQHF